One and the same sample provided the 20 T cell receptor beta chains below, sequenced in a study of blood T cell repertoires in COVID-19. Data came from immunoSEQ multiplex PCR; TCRdb stores just in-frame clones and leaves some out. The repertoire includes about 200,000 clones, around 86% of them detected once, and 8% to 10% sits in the top ten. The material sequenced was peripheral blood. These TCRs come from a woman of 80 years or more with COVID-19, enrolled during active disease.

The chain combines TRBV25-1 with TRBJ2-5; tentatively, D is TRBD1 (5 bases). The CDR3 extends over 15 amino acids. The V end lost 3 bases, the J end lost 5 bases, and 16 bases lay between the germline ends. Germline CDR1 reads MGHDK; CDR2 reads SYGVNS. The DNA of the CDR3 is TGTGCCAGCAGTGAGGCTAGGGGTATTCGGGAGACCCAGTACTTC. It encodes CASSEARGIRETQYF. Full variable domain (remainder filled in from reference TRBV25-1 and TRBJ2-5): EADIYQTPRYLVIGTGKKITLECSQTMGHDKMYWYQQDPGMELHLIHYSYGVNSTEKGDLSSESTVSRIRTEHFPLTLESARPSHTSQYLCASSEARGIRETQYFGPGTRLLVL.

The chain has TRBV19 and TRBJ2-7, with 7 bases matching TRBD2. Germline CDR1 LNHDA, CDR2 SQIVND (reference sequence). CDR3 length: 14 residues. V was pared by 2 bases and J by 3 bases, with 4 bases of the junction left unmatched. CDR3 bases: TGTGCCAGTAGTATATGGGGGGGAGTCTACGAGCAGTACTTC. Protein sequence: CASSIWGGVYEQYF.

V gene TRBV6-5 combines with J gene TRBJ1-5, with 7 bases aligning to TRBD1. The V segment lost 0 bases and the J segment 4 bases; nucleotides outside the gene matches: 3. The CDR3 contains 15 residues. Per the germline V gene, CDR1 is MNHEY and CDR2 is SVGAGI. This CDR3 is CASSYSLTGNQPQHF. The DNA for the CDR3 is TGTGCCAGCAGTTACTCCCTGACAGGGAATCAGCCCCAGCATTTT.

This chain joins TRBV5-1 and TRBJ2-3; a weak D match, TRBD2 (7 bases). CDR1 and CDR2 from the germline V gene are SGHRS and YFSETQ. This CDR3 comprises 14 residues. V was pared by 3 bases and J by 5 bases, with 13 bases between. The CDR3 sequence: CASSSGGLGDTQYF. DNA of the CDR3: TGCGCCAGCAGCTCCGGGGGGCTTGGAGATACGCAGTATTTT.

V is TRBV19 and J is TRBJ1-1; TRBD1 is a possible D gene (6 bases). Germline lookup yields CDR1 LNHDA and CDR2 SQIVND (reference sequence). The CDR3 totals 15 residues. Between the trimmed V and J ends, which lost 1 base and 1 base, there was a span of 10 bases. CDR3 in amino acids: CASSIGPGANTEAFF. In DNA, the CDR3 is TGTGCCAGTAGTATAGGGCCAGGGGCGAACACTGAAGCTTTCTTT.

This clone was counted between two and nine times. This chain connects TRBV27 to TRBJ2-7; tentative D call: TRBD2 (6 bases). The germline V gene encodes CDR1 MNHEY and CDR2 SMNVEV (reference sequence). V shed 0 bases and J shed 6 bases, with 12 bases lying between them. CDR3 length: 14 residues. The CDR3 DNA reads as TGTGCCAGCAGTTTATCCCGACTAGGAGGCGAGCAGTACTTC. It specifies CASSLSRLGGEQYF.

The genes are TRBV7-2 and TRBJ2-7, with 9 bases that match TRBD2. J lost 3 bases, V lost 2 bases, and 5 bases had no gene match. This CDR3 has 15 amino acids. Germline CDR1 SGHTA, CDR2 FQGNSA. DNA of the CDR3: TGTGCCAGCAGCTTAAATAGCGGGGGCCTCTACGAGCAGTACTTC. Translating it yields CASSLNSGGLYEQYF. The full variable domain, its missing parts supplied by reference TRBV7-2 and TRBJ2-7, is GAGVSQSPSNKVTEKGKDVELRCDPISGHTALYWYRQSLGQGLEFLIYFQGNSAPDKSGLPSDRFSAERTGGSVSTLTIQRTQQEDSAVYLCASSLNSGGLYEQYFGPGTRLTVT.

The V call is TRBV5-1, the J call TRBJ2-1; 10 bases are shared with TRBD2. V shed 3 bases, J shed 7 bases, and the junction held 10 bases outside the gene matches. The CDR3 length is 16 residues. Germline V gene data show CDR1 as SGHRS and CDR2 as YFSETQ. This CDR3 is CASSYTSGTVGNEQFF. The DNA for the CDR3 is TGCGCCAGCAGCTATACTAGCGGGACTGTGGGGAATGAGCAGTTCTTC.

CDR3 nucleotide sequence: TGTGCCAGCAGACTTAGAGGGGGAGGCAATCAGCCCCAGCATTTT. It codes for CASRLRGGGNQPQHF. The chain combines TRBV27 with TRBJ1-5, with TRBD1 as a possible D gene (6 bases). Between the trimmed V and J ends, which lost 6 bases and 2 bases, there was a span of 14 bases. Per the germline V gene, CDR1 is MNHEY and CDR2 is SMNVEV (reference sequence). The CDR3 runs to 15 residues.

J is TRBJ2-5 and V is TRBV7-2; tentative D call: TRBD1 (6 bases). Per the germline V gene, CDR1 is SGHTA and CDR2 is FQGNSA. The V and J ends lost 4 bases and 5 bases respectively, with 20 bases between them. The CDR3 totals 16 residues. The CDR3 nucleotides read TGTGCCAGCAGCTCACTATCCGGGACACCGACGGAGACCCAGTACTTC. Translated, it gives CASSSLSGTPTETQYF.

The chain uses TRBV18 and TRBJ2-7; 7 bases line up with TRBD1. The V gene's germline CDR1 is KGHSH and CDR2 LQKENI. V lost 1 base to trimming and J lost 4 bases; unmatched junction nucleotides: 4. The CDR3 sequence is 14 residues long. CDR3 sequence (DNA): TGTGCCAGCTCACCACGACAGGGCCTATACGAGCAGTACTTC. Residues: CASSPRQGLYEQYF.

The rearrangement uses TRBV11-2 and TRBJ2-2; 8 nucleotides align to TRBD2. The V segment lost 4 bases and the J segment 6 bases; nucleotides outside the gene matches: 1. Germline V CDR1 and CDR2: SGHAT, FQNNGV. CDR3 size: 13 residues. As DNA, the CDR3 is TGTGCCAGCAGCTCGGGGGGGGCCGGGGAGCTGTTTTTT. Translating gives CASSSGGAGELFF.

The rearrangement joins TRBV29-1 to TRBJ1-2; 10 bases are a match to TRBD1. Germline CDR1 reads SQVTM; CDR2 reads ANQGSEA. V dropped 4 bases and J dropped 0; count of bases not matched to a gene: 2. CDR3 length equals 14 residues. The CDR3 DNA is TGCAGCGTTGCCGGACAGGGGGCTAACTATGGCTACACCTTC. It codes for CSVAGQGANYGYTF.

The V gene is TRBV24-1, the J gene TRBJ2-7, with 8 bases that match TRBD2. Losses at the gene ends were 4 bases for V and 3 bases for J; bases not matched to a gene: 10. This CDR3 is built from 16 residues. In germline, CDR1 is KGHDR, CDR2 SFDVKD. The chain's CDR3 is CATSDEAGEVVYEQYF. In DNA, the CDR3 is TGTGCCACCAGTGACGAAGCGGGAGAGGTTGTCTACGAGCAGTACTTC.

This rearrangement joins TRBV6-2 or TRBV6-3 to TRBJ1-5; 7 bases map to TRBD1. CDR1 is MNHEY and CDR2 is SVGEGT in the germline V gene. The ends lost 0 bases at V and 2 bases at J; junction bases unmatched: 1. This CDR3 contains 15 residues. In DNA, the CDR3 is TGTGCCAGCAGTTACTCCGGACAGGGCAATCAGCCCCAGCATTTT. Its protein product is CASSYSGQGNQPQHF.

This rearrangement joins TRBV28 to TRBJ2-7; D remains ambiguous. Germline V gene lookup returns CDR1 MDHEN and CDR2 SYDVKM. The V end lost 6 bases, the J end lost 5 bases, and 8 bases lay between the germline ends. The CDR3 length is 11 residues. The CDR3 spells CASSSPHEQYF. The DNA for the CDR3 is TGTGCCAGCAGCTCCCCCCACGAGCAGTACTTC.

The chain carries TRBV6-6 and TRBJ2-3; tentative D call: TRBD2 (6 bases). Per the germline V gene, CDR1 is MNHNY and CDR2 is SVGAGI (reference sequence). This CDR3 has 14 amino acids. Between the trimmed V and J ends, which lost 8 bases and 0 bases, there was a span of 12 bases. The CDR3 DNA reads TGTGCCAGCCGGAGGGGCCAGAGCACAGATACGCAGTATTTT. It yields the protein CASRRGQSTDTQYF.

In DNA form, the CDR3 reads TGTGCCAGCAGTTTACGAGCAGGGATTAACTATGGCTACACCTTC. Its translation: CASSLRAGINYGYTF. The rearrangement joins TRBV27 to TRBJ1-2, with D perhaps matching TRBD1 (5 bases). The CDR3 covers 15 residues. Germline V gene lookup returns CDR1 MNHEY and CDR2 SMNVEV (reference sequence). Trimming removed 2 bases at V and 1 base at J, with 11 bases between.

This chain links TRBV20-1 with TRBJ1-1; perhaps TRBD1 as D (5 bases). The germline gives CDR1 DFQATT, CDR2 SNEGSKA (reference sequence). The CDR3 spans 13 residues. Deletions cut 3 bases from V and 8 bases from J, with 16 bases between. The CDR3 region is CSASPNSQGEAFF. The CDR3 nucleotides read TGCAGTGCTAGTCCCAATTCTCAGGGAGAAGCTTTCTTT.

J is TRBJ2-5 and V is TRBV5-1; D might be TRBD2 (5 bases). Trimming removed 3 bases from V and 11 bases from J, with 14 bases in between. The CDR3 consists of 12 residues. Germline CDR1 reads SGHRS; CDR2 reads YFSETQ. This CDR3 is CASSSSVRGQYF. The CDR3 nucleotides are TGCGCCAGCAGCTCTAGTGTACGGGGTCAGTACTTC.